This T cell receptor (beta chain) was retrieved from a study of cytomegalovirus exposure and HLA in healthy donors (dated by TCRdb to 2016 to 2017). In terms of the full investigation: The 700 or so repertoires of the first cohort and the 120 validation repertoires were produced on the same platform, according to a later analysis. High-throughput TCR immunosequencing, statistical association of individual TCRs with disease status, and machine learning were combined to predict cytomegalovirus infection status. In addition to the first cohort of several hundred subjects, a separate validation cohort of approximately 130 different subjects was used. The study aimed to test whether signatures of past pathogen exposure could be identified by cataloging public T cell receptors. The investigation overall reported the following: Most TCR sequences were observed very rarely across donors, whereas some public TCRs were present in many individuals. A later analysis lacked HLA typing for the validation cohort, so it scored co-occurrence in that cohort across all 120 or so repertoires. According to the authors, the approach could potentially be generalized to other disease states and immunological phenotypes. Three of the identified cytomegalovirus-associated TCR beta chains were confirmed in vitro to be specific for cytomegalovirus antigens. In both the original and validation cohorts, the classifier was reported to diagnose cytomegalovirus status with high specificity and sensitivity. A later analysis found that TCRs clustered in the first cohort also tended to co-occur in the 120 validation repertoires, with just under 95% of cluster scores above 0. The study gave a list of 150 to 200 TCR beta chains associated with cytomegalovirus.

Taken from the germline V gene, the CDR1 and CDR2 loops are SGHRS and YFSETQ. V drops 3 bases and J drops 2 bases, leaving 11 bases in between. Including cysteine and phenylalanine, the CDR3 has 14 amino acids. Only CDR3 DNA remains: 42 bases, in frame from the first base. The donors were included in the validation cohort of some 120 subjects, a group kept apart from the roughly 730-subject first cohort. Library method: the immunoSEQ multiplex PCR assay. Per the original workflow: A statistical classification framework was developed to diagnose cytomegalovirus status using the catalog of TCR beta chain sequences. Here the immuneACCESS table is served through TCRdb, limited to in-frame sequences with V and J called. Missing clones are a known gap in these copies; in checked studies unresolved V genes cover under half, and the rest lacks a known reason. V and J calls and clone size are as listed in that table; D and trimming were resolved from the DNA. The table for this sample lists 150,000 to 170,000 clones; about 86% of them were counted only once. About 1.9% of the sample is held by the ten biggest clonotypes.

To note about this clone: Its antigen is still unknown. No much larger clonotype is one base removed from it; base qualities were not supplied.

The chain is encoded by TRBV5-1 joined to TRBJ1-1; TRBD1 is perhaps the D gene, given 5 matching bases. Source material: PBMCs. This TCR was recovered from a human donor in good health. The sequenced DNA is TGCGCCAGCAGCTACGCAGACAGAAACACTGAAGCTTTCTTT. It is translated as CASSYADRNTEAFF.